This TCR beta chain came from a study of cytomegalovirus exposure and HLA in healthy donors. A multiplex PCR was run with 60 Vbeta primers and 13 Jbeta primers. Generated by immunoSEQ multiplex PCR, the TCRdb table keeps only in-frame clones and is missing some. The sample holds more than 90,000 clones, 60% to 75% seen once. This CDR3 has 15 amino acids. The germline gives CDR1 SGHTA, CDR2 FQGTGA. Trimming took off 2 bases at V and 2 bases at J, with 11 bases between the two ends. This clone was detected only a few times. This chain joins TRBV7-3 and TRBJ2-3, with D maybe TRBD2 (5 bases). Sequencing used PBMCs. The source is a man aged 45 to 65 in good health and CMV-seronegative. Written as DNA, the CDR3 is TGTGCCAGCAGCTTACGCCACGGGGTCACAGATACGCAGTATTTT. Its protein product is CASSLRHGVTDTQYF.